This TCR beta chain was captured by sequencing in a study of control samples from healthy donors and cancer patients. V lost 2 bases to trimming and J lost 0 bases; unmatched junction nucleotides: 2. CDR1 is SGHRS, CDR2 YFSETQ, per germline. The CDR3 runs 16 residues. TCRdb keeps only in-frame clones here, not all; method: immunoSEQ multiplex PCR. The sample has tens of thousands of clones, about 92% seen once; the top ten hold roughly 6%. V usage is TRBV5-1 and J usage is TRBJ2-2; 9 nucleotides match TRBD1. The sequence was collected from a man aged 55 to 70 with colorectal cancer. The material sequenced was PBMCs. The CDR3 DNA reads TGCGCCAGCAGCTTACAGGGGGCTTCGAACACCGGGGAGCTGTTTTTT. It yields the protein CASSLQGASNTGELFF.